This is a list of T cell receptor beta chains from one sample in a study of blood T cell repertoires in COVID-19. Sequencing used immunoSEQ multiplex PCR; TCRdb keeps in-frame clones, though not all of them. The sample comprises some 130,000 clones, approximately 90% of which are singletons, and around 2.1% rests with the top ten. The sequenced sample was peripheral blood. Receptor source: a man aged 65 to 79 with active COVID-19. CDR3s include the opening cysteine and the closing phenylalanine or tryptophan. The order of the fields is V gene, D gene, J gene, clone size, CDR3 DNA, CDR3 protein. The D gene is left open where the match is weak. The size entry is marked missing in some rows and otherwise reads once, few, many or a size class.

>TRBV6-1|TRBD2|TRBJ2-7|-
TGTGCCAGCAGTGAGACCTCTAGCGGGAGCTCCTACGAGCAGTACTTC
CASSETSSGSSYEQYF
>TRBV10-2|TRBD1|TRBJ2-7|-
TGCGCCACCCAGGGACAGCCGAGCTCCTACGAGCAGTACTTC
CATQGQPSSYEQYF
>TRBV28|TRBD1|TRBJ2-2|once
TGTGCCAGCAGTTCTTACGGACAGGCGAACACCGGGGAGCTGTTTTTT
CASSSYGQANTGELFF
>TRBV18|TRBD1|TRBJ1-3|-
TGTGCCAGCTCACCAGACAGGGGAAGCGCAAACACCATATATTTT
CASSPDRGSANTIYF
>TRBV6-1|-|TRBJ1-5|few
TGTGCCAGCAGTGAATCGGGGGGACACTCCAATCAGCCCCAGCATTTT
CASSESGGHSNQPQHF
>TRBV7-9|TRBD2|TRBJ2-1|-
TGTGCCAGCGCCCCGGGACTAGCGGGAGGGGGTGAGCAGTTCTTC
CASAPGLAGGGEQFF
>TRBV2|-|TRBJ2-5|-
TGTGCCAGCAGTGGACTCCAGGGAAGGGGAGAGACCCAGTACTTC
CASSGLQGRGETQYF
>TRBV7-2|-|TRBJ1-5|-
TGTGCCAGCAGCTTAGGACAGGACCGCAATCAGCCCCAGCATTTT
CASSLGQDRNQPQHF
>TRBV10-1|TRBD2|TRBJ2-1|-
TGCGCCAGCAGTGCTGCGGGAGCCTACAATGAGCAGTTCTTC
CASSAAGAYNEQFF
>TRBV4-1|-|TRBJ2-1|-
TGCGCCAGCAGCCAAGACCCGCAGGGCCGTGAGCAGTTCTTC
CASSQDPQGREQFF
>TRBV7-2|-|TRBJ1-5|-
TGTGCCAGCAGCTTAGAACAGAATCAGCCCCAGCATTTT
CASSLEQNQPQHF
>TRBV6-5|TRBD1|TRBJ1-2|-
TGTGCCAGCAGTTATTCGACAGGGGTGAACTATGGCTACACCTTC
CASSYSTGVNYGYTF
>TRBV5-6|-|TRBJ2-1|-
TGTGCCAGCAGCTATAGTATCGGGGAATACAATGAGCAGTTCTTC
CASSYSIGEYNEQFF
>TRBV3-1/TRBV3-2|-|TRBJ1-1|-
TGTGCCAGCAGCCAAGATCACGGGGGCACTGAAGCTTTCTTT
CASSQDHGGTEAFF
>TRBV9|TRBD2|TRBJ2-1|-
TGTGCCAGCAGCGCGCTAGCGGGAAGCGAGCAGTTCTTC
CASSALAGSEQFF
>TRBV6-2/TRBV6-3|-|TRBJ2-7|-
TGTGCCAGCAGTGGACTCCGCTGGGAGCAGTACTTC
CASSGLRWEQYF
>TRBV19|TRBD1|TRBJ2-2|-
TGTGCCAGTGGGGGACAGTCGAACACCGGGGAGCTGTTTTTT
CASGGQSNTGELFF
>TRBV7-9|TRBD1|TRBJ2-7|-
TGTGCCAGCAGAGCCGGGACAGGGGAGATACAGTACTTC
CASRAGTGEIQYF
>TRBV5-1|-|TRBJ2-2|-
TGCGCCAGCAGCTTCCCTAGTAACACCGGGGAGCTGTTTTTT
CASSFPSNTGELFF
>TRBV7-2|-|TRBJ2-2|-
TGTGCCAGCAGCTTAAATGGCAGAAACACCGGGGAGCTGTTTTTT
CASSLNGRNTGELFF
>TRBV9|-|TRBJ2-7|once
TGTGCCAGCAGCCCCCGAGGGTCATTTTTATCCTACGAGCAGTACTTC
CASSPRGSFLSYEQYF
>TRBV5-4|TRBD1|TRBJ1-1|-
TGTGCCAGCAGCCCGGGGACAGGGGGCAGGGCTGAAGCTTTCTTT
CASSPGTGGRAEAFF
>TRBV28|TRBD1|TRBJ1-4|-
TGTGCCAGCCGACAGGGAAGGTCTAATGAAAAACTGTTTTTT
CASRQGRSNEKLFF
>TRBV5-4|TRBD2|TRBJ2-3|once
TGTGCCAGCAGCATTAGCGGGAGCGCAGATACGCAGTATTTT
CASSISGSADTQYF
>TRBV28|-|TRBJ2-2|-
TGTGCCAGCAGTTTAGGAGGGAAGAACACCGGGGAGCTGTTTTTT
CASSLGGKNTGELFF
>TRBV6-5|-|TRBJ1-5|once
TGTGCCAGCAGCGGCGGACAGTTGGCCAATCAGCCCCAGCATTTT
CASSGGQLANQPQHF
>TRBV21-1|-|TRBJ1-2|-
TGTGCCAGCAGCAAAGGTCGGGGGTGGTATGGCTACACCTTC
CASSKGRGWYGYTF
>TRBV4-3|-|TRBJ1-6|few
TGCGCCAGCAGCTCGGGAGGGGCGTATAATTCACCCCTCCACTTT
CASSSGGAYNSPLHF
>TRBV5-1|TRBD1|TRBJ2-5|-
TGCGCCAGCAGCCTACAACAGGGGGCAAAAGAGACCCAGTACTTC
CASSLQQGAKETQYF
>TRBV21-1|-|TRBJ2-3|-
TGTGCCAGCAGCAAAGCCCTTCGGGACAGGGGAAGCACAGATACGCAGTATTTT
CASSKALRDRGSTDTQYF
>TRBV29-1|-|TRBJ2-3|-
TGCAGCGTTGGTAAAATAGCATCTTTTATCGATACGCAGTATTTT
CSVGKIASFIDTQYF
>TRBV7-7|-|TRBJ2-1|-
TGTGCTAGCAGCATTGATGAGGGCTTTCTCAATGAGCAGTTCTTC
CASSIDEGFLNEQFF
>TRBV5-1|-|TRBJ2-5|-
TGCGCCAGCAGCTTGAGTTCCGGCGGGATAGGGTCAGAGACCCAGTACTTC
CASSLSSGGIGSETQYF
>TRBV7-9|TRBD1|TRBJ1-1|-
TGTGCCAGCAGCCCCGACAGGGGGCCGGGTACTGAAGCTTTCTTT
CASSPDRGPGTEAFF
>TRBV28|-|TRBJ1-5|-
TGTGCCAGCAGTTTCCGGGGGAATAGCAATCAGCCCCAGCATTTT
CASSFRGNSNQPQHF
>TRBV11-2|TRBD2|TRBJ2-7|-
TGTGCCAGCAGCTTGTCCGGGACTAGCGGGAGTCTGGAGTACTTC
CASSLSGTSGSLEYF
>TRBV12-3/TRBV12-4|-|TRBJ2-1|-
TGTGCCAGCACCACGGACTGGCGGGATGAGCAGTTCTTC
CASTTDWRDEQFF
>TRBV5-1|-|TRBJ2-1|-
TGCGCCAGCAGCCCCGGCGGGGCGAGATACAATGAGCAGTTCTTC
CASSPGGARYNEQFF
>TRBV5-1|-|TRBJ2-7|few
TGCGCCAGCAGCTCCCCCGGGTTATCCTACGAGCAGTACTTC
CASSSPGLSYEQYF
>TRBV24-1|-|TRBJ2-2|-
TGTGCCACCAGTGCCTCCGGGGCCGGGGAGCTGTTTTTT
CATSASGAGELFF
>TRBV7-8|TRBD1|TRBJ1-2|once
TGTGCCAGCAGCGACCACAGGGGGAAAAGTGGCTATGGCTACACCTTC
CASSDHRGKSGYGYTF
>TRBV2|TRBD2|TRBJ2-2|-
TGTGCCAGCAGCTTCAGCGGGACTTACACCGGGGAGCTGTTTTTT
CASSFSGTYTGELFF
>TRBV6-2/TRBV6-3|-|TRBJ2-1|-
TGTGCCAGCAGTATTACTGCGAGCTCCTACAATGAGCAGTTCTTC
CASSITASSYNEQFF
>TRBV29-1|TRBD2|TRBJ2-5|-
TGCAGCGCCCGACTAGCTTTTCAAGAGACCCAGTACTTC
CSARLAFQETQYF
>TRBV18|TRBD1|TRBJ1-5|once
TGTGCCAGCTCACAGGGGGCTAAAGAACAGCCCCAGCATTTT
CASSQGAKEQPQHF
>TRBV3-1/TRBV3-2|TRBD1|TRBJ2-7|-
TGTGCCAGCAGCCAGGTAGGACAGGGGGCCTACGAGCAGTACTTC
CASSQVGQGAYEQYF
>TRBV11-2|-|TRBJ2-3|-
TGTGCCAGCAGCTTAGGGGCCATCTCTAGCACAGATACGCAGTATTTT
CASSLGAISSTDTQYF
>TRBV5-1|TRBD1|TRBJ2-3|-
TGCGCCAGCAGCTCACAGGGGGGTGTGACAGATACGCAGTATTTT
CASSSQGGVTDTQYF
>TRBV7-9|TRBD1|TRBJ2-7|-
TGTGCCAGCAGCCGACGGGACAGAATCTACGAGCAGTACTTC
CASSRRDRIYEQYF